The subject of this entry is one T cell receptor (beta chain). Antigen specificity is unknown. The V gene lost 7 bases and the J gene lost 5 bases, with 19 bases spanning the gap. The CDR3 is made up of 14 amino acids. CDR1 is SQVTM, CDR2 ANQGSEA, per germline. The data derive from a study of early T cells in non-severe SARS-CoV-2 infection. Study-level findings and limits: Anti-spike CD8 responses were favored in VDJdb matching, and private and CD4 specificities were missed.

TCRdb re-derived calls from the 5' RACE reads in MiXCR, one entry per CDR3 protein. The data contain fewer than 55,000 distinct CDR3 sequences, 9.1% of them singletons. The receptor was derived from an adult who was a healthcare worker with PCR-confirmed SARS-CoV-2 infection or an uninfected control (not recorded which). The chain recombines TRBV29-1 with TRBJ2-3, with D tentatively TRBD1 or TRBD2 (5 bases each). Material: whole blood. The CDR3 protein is CSAGPDSRGDTQYF. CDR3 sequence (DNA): TGCAGCGCGGGGCCAGACTCCCGAGGAGATACGCAGTATTTT.